This TCR beta chain emerged from a study of OX40 agonist ivuxolimab in advanced cancers. Study-wide results and caveats: In the 0.1 to 3.0 mg/kg range, CD4+ and CD8+ blood T cells had expanded clonally by week 6.

Details on this clone: Its antigen remains unidentified.

The CDR3 extends over 15 amino acids. V dropped 5 bases and J dropped 3; count of bases not matched to a gene: 10. Germline V gives CDR1 MDHEN, CDR2 SYDVKM. Sequencing used immunoSEQ multiplex PCR; TCRdb keeps in-frame clones, though not all of them. The sample yields about 98,000 clones, roughly nine tenths seen once. The clonotype was recovered from an adult with an advanced solid tumor such as melanoma, head and neck, liver or kidney cancer. V and J are TRBV28 and TRBJ2-7; TRBD1 matches at 7 bases. This specimen consisted of CD4+ or CD8+ T cells sorted from blood, obtained in a trial of the OX40 agonist ivuxolimab. CDR3 coding DNA: TGTGCCAGCAGTGGCGCCGGGACAGCGAACTACGAGCAGTACTTC. This translates into CASSGAGTANYEQYF. The full variable domain, rest sourced from reference TRBV28 and TRBJ2-7, is DVKVTQSSRYLVKRTGEKVFLECVQDMDHENMFWYRQDPGLGLRLIYFSYDVKMKEKGDIPEGYSVSREKKERFSLILESASTNQTSMYLCASSGAGTANYEQYFGPGTRLTVT.